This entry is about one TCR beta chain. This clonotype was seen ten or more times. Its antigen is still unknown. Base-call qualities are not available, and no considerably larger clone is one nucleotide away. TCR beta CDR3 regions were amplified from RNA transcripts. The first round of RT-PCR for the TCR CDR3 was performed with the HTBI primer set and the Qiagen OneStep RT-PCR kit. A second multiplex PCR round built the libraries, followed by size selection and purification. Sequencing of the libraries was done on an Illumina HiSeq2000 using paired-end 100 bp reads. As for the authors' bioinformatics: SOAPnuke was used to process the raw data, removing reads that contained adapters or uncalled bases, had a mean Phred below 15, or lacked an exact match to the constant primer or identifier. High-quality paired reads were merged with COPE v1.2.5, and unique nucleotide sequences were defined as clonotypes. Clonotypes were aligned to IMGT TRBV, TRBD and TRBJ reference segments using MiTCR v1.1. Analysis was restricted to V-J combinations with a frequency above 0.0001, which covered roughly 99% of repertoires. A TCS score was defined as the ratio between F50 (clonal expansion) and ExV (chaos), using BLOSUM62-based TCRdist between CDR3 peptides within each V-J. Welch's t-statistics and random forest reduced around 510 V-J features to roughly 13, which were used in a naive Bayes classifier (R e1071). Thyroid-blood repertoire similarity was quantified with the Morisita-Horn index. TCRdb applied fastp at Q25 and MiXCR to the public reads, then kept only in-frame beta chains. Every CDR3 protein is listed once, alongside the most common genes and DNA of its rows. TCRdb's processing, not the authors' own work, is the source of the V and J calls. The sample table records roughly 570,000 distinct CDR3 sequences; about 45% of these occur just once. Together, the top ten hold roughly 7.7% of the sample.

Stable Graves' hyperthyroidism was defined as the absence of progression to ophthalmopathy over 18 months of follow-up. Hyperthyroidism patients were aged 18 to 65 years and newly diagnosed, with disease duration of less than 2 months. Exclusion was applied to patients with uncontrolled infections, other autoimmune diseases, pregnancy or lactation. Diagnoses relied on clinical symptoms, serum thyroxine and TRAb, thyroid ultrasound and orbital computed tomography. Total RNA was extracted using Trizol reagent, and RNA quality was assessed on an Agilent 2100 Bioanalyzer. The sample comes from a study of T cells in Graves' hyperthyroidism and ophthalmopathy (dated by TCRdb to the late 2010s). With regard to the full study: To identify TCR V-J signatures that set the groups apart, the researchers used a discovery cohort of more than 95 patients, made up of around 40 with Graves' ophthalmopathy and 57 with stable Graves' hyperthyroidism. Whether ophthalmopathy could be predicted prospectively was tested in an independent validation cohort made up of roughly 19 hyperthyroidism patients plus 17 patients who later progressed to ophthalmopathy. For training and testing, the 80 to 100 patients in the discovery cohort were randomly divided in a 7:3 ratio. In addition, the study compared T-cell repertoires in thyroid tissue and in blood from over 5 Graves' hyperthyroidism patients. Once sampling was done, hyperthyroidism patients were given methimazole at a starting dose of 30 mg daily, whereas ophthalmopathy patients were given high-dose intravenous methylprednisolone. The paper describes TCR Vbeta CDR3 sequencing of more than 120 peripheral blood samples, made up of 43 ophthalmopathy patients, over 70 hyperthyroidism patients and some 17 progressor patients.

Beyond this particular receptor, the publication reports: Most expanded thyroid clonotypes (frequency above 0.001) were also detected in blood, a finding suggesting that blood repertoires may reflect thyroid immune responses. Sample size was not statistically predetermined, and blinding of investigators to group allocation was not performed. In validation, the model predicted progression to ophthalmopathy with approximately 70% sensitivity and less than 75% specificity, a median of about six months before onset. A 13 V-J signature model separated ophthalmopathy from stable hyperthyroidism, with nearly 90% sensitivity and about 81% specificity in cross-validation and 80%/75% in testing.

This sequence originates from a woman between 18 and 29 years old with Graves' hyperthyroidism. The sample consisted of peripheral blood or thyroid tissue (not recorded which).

The DNA sequence follows: TGCAGTGCAAAAGGGCCTACTAATTCACCCCTCCACTTT. Its protein is CSAKGPTNSPLHF. Here the chain combines TRBV20-1 and TRBJ1-6; the D gene identity is not certain. V is reduced by 6 bases and J by 6 bases, leaving a spacing of 12 bases between them. CDR1 and CDR2 are drawn from the germline V gene (reference sequence): DFQATT, SNEGSKA. Its CDR3 holds 13 amino acids, cysteine through phenylalanine. Only the CDR3 portion is preserved as DNA: 39 bases, with reading frame beginning at the first base.